This entry concerns a single T cell receptor (beta chain). Its antigen remains unknown. CDR1 and CDR2 (germline): LNHDA, SQIVND (reference sequence). This CDR3 comprises 13 residues. V gave up 6 bases and J gave up 7 bases, with 13 bases separating them. The record originates from a study of siplizumab effects on memory and regulatory T cells. Whole-study results and caveats: To unstimulated subsets, only a minor fraction of alloreactive clones could be mapped. Naive versus memory phenotype went unassigned for roughly 80-96% of proliferating CD4+ or CD8+ clones. Naive T cells were seen as more diverse than memory cells and as major alloresponse contributors.

Here immunoSEQ multiplex PCR was the method, and the copy in TCRdb shows in-frame clones only, minus some. The table has about 100,000 clones, about 95% seen once; the top ten hold 1% to 1.5%. The sequence was collected from a human donor in good health. The J gene is TRBJ1-5, the V gene TRBV19; D gene unclear. The sequenced material came from non-Treg CD4+ T cells sorted from blood. The CDR3 sequence is CASRKQSDQPQHF. CDR3 in DNA: TGTGCCAGTAGAAAACAAAGTGACCAGCCCCAGCATTTT.